Reported below is one T cell receptor (beta chain). Recruitment covered roughly 22 US areas and drew participants whose ages spanned about 18 to 90 years. This specimen comes from a study of blood T cell repertoires in COVID-19. TCRdb's copy holds only in-frame clones and misses some; the assay was immunoSEQ multiplex PCR. The sample holds 150,000 to 200,000 clones, more than 75% seen once. Sequencing was carried out using PBMCs or T cells enriched from blood (not recorded which). This receptor was obtained from a woman aged 45 to 65 with acute COVID-19.

This chain's CDR3 is CASSQRPGQGTDTQYF. The CDR3, as DNA: TGTGCCAGCAGCCAACGTCCGGGACAGGGAACCGATACGCAGTATTTT. This chain links TRBV14 with TRBJ2-3, with 9 bases that match TRBD1. Looked up from germline, CDR1 is SGHDN and CDR2 is FVKESK. V lost 2 bases and J lost 6; bases outside the gene matches: 9. This CDR3 is 16 amino acids long.